A selection of T cell receptor beta chains follows, all from one sample in a study of blood T cell repertoires in COVID-19. Data came from immunoSEQ multiplex PCR; TCRdb stores just in-frame clones and leaves some out. The sample has 80,000 or so clones, around 83% seen once. Material for sequencing was peripheral blood. These receptors were obtained from a man aged 55 to 70 with COVID-19, enrolled during active disease. Each CDR3 is given with its conserved first and last residue. D genes are given only for firm matches. A row's size may be missing; if present it is once, few, many or a size class.

>TRBV15|16|TRBD2|.|TRBJ2-2
TGTGCCACCAGCTCGAGACTAGCACCTAACACCGGGGAGCTGTTTTTT
CATSSRLAPNTGELFF
>TRBV28|12|.|.|TRBJ2-1
TGTGCCTCGGGGGAAGGGTACAATGAGCAGTTCTTC
CASGEGYNEQFF
>TRBV7-3|13|.|.|TRBJ1-1
TGTGCCAGCAGCTCCCTTTCGAACACTGAAGCTTTCTTT
CASSSLSNTEAFF
>TRBV27|14|.|once|TRBJ2-7
TGTGCCAGCAGTTTATCCCAGGGAAGCTACGAGCAGTACTTC
CASSLSQGSYEQYF
>TRBV19|15|TRBD1|.|TRBJ2-5
TGTGCCAGTAGTATTCCCGCAGGGGGCAGGGAGACCCAGTACTTC
CASSIPAGGRETQYF
>TRBV7-3|13|.|once|TRBJ2-5
TGTGCCAGCAGCTTAAGGTCAGGAGAGACCCAGTACTTC
CASSLRSGETQYF
>TRBV29-1|15|TRBD2|.|TRBJ2-5
TGCAGCGTGACTCAGGCGGGACTAGCGGGAGAGACCCAGTACTTC
CSVTQAGLAGETQYF
>TRBV6-2/TRBV6-3|15|.|.|TRBJ1-1
TGTGCCAGCAGTTTCTCGGGGGAGGGGTACACTGAAGCTTTCTTT
CASSFSGEGYTEAFF
>TRBV6-5|14|.|.|TRBJ1-5
TGTGCCAGCAGTTACGGCGGGGGCGATCAGCCCCAGCATTTT
CASSYGGGDQPQHF
>TRBV19|14|TRBD1|.|TRBJ1-2
TGTGCCAGTATCGACGGGACAGGATACTATGGCTACACCTTC
CASIDGTGYYGYTF
>TRBV7-9|14|TRBD2|many|TRBJ2-1
TGTGCCAGCAGTAGCCAACTAGCGGGTGTTGATCAGTTCTTC
CASSSQLAGVDQFF
>TRBV5-1|16|TRBD1|.|TRBJ2-3
TGCGCCAGCAGCTTTACCGGGACAGGGTCCACAGATACGCAGTATTTT
CASSFTGTGSTDTQYF
>TRBV28|15|TRBD1|.|TRBJ1-1
TGTGCCAGCAACCCAACAGGGGCCGGGAACACTGAAGCTTTCTTT
CASNPTGAGNTEAFF
>TRBV5-1|14|.|.|TRBJ2-3
TGCGCCAGCAGCTTGGAACTAACTCAAAGTACGCAGTATTTT
CASSLELTQSTQYF
>TRBV28|18|TRBD2|.|TRBJ2-1
TGTGCCAGCAGTACTACCTTGACTAGCGGGTTGACCTACAATGAGCAGTTCTTC
CASSTTLTSGLTYNEQFF
>TRBV24-1|14|TRBD2|.|TRBJ2-5
TGTGCCACCAGTCCTAGCGGGAGAAGCGAGACCCAGTACTTC
CATSPSGRSETQYF
>TRBV24-1|16|TRBD1|.|TRBJ2-7
TGTGCCACCAGTGTCGGGGACAGGAACGATGGCCACGAGCAGTACTTC
CATSVGDRNDGHEQYF
>TRBV12-3/TRBV12-4|12|.|once|TRBJ1-5
TGTGCCAGCCTCGGTAGCAATCAGCCCCAGCATTTT
CASLGSNQPQHF
>TRBV29-1|13|TRBD1|.|TRBJ1-1
TGCAGCGCTTCAACCGGGACAGGGACTGAAGCTTTCTTT
CSASTGTGTEAFF
>TRBV6-5|14|TRBD1|.|TRBJ1-1
TGTGCCAGCAGCCACAGGGGGCGGGACACTGAAGCTTTCTTT
CASSHRGRDTEAFF
>TRBV3-1/TRBV3-2|14|.|.|TRBJ1-2
TGTGCCAGCAGCCAAGTCCCAGGGGAGGGTGGCTACACCTTC
CASSQVPGEGGYTF
>TRBV6-5|14|.|.|TRBJ1-5
TGTGCCAGCAGTTTGGGACAAGGAGGAAGGCCCCAGCATTTT
CASSLGQGGRPQHF
>TRBV7-9|17|TRBD1|.|TRBJ1-3
TGTGCCAGCATGGGAGGACAGGGTGCCCTCTCTGGAAACACCATATATTTT
CASMGGQGALSGNTIYF
>TRBV5-4|15|.|.|TRBJ2-1
TGTGCCAGCAGCTCAGAGCGGAATTCCTACAATGAGCAGTTCTTC
CASSSERNSYNEQFF
>TRBV15|13|.|.|TRBJ2-3
TGTGCCACCAGCAGAGATCCTACAGATACGCAGTATTTT
CATSRDPTDTQYF
>TRBV9|15|TRBD1|.|TRBJ2-5
TGTGCCAGCAGCTCGAGACAGGGTTCAGGGGAGACCCAGTACTTC
CASSSRQGSGETQYF
>TRBV27|15|TRBD1|.|TRBJ1-6
TGTGCCAGCAGTTTAAGGGGGCAGGGAAATTCACCCCTCCACTTT
CASSLRGQGNSPLHF
>TRBV7-2|16|.|.|TRBJ1-4
TGTGCCAGCAGCCCGCCTGGGCATAGGGGGTATGAAAAACTGTTTTTT
CASSPPGHRGYEKLFF
>TRBV6-1|12|.|.|TRBJ2-7
TGTGCCAGCAGTGACAGCGCCTACGAGCAGTACTTC
CASSDSAYEQYF
>TRBV2|15|.|.|TRBJ2-4
TGTGCCTGCTCCGCGGGGCCGGGTCTAGCGAACATTCAGTACTTC
CACSAGPGLANIQYF
>TRBV7-6|14|TRBD1|.|TRBJ1-2
TGTGCCAGCAGCTTAGACCCAGGGGGCTACGGCTACACCTTC
CASSLDPGGYGYTF
>TRBV10-3|15|.|.|TRBJ2-2
TGTGCCATCAGCGGTTCGGATAGCGGTGGCGGGGAGCTGTTTTTT
CAISGSDSGGGELFF
>TRBV10-2|14|.|.|TRBJ2-3
TGCGCCAGCAGCGACAGGCGACGAGCAGATACGCAGTATTTT
CASSDRRRADTQYF
>TRBV7-3|20|TRBD2|.|TRBJ2-5
TGTGCCAGCAGCCCCGGGGCCCCGAGGTCCGGGGGGTCCAAAGGTGGTTTCCGGTACTTC
CASSPGAPRSGGSKGGFRYF
>TRBV5-1|11|.|.|TRBJ2-5
TGCGCCAGCAGCCGCCAAGAGACCCAGTACTTC
CASSRQETQYF
>TRBV6-5|14|.|.|TRBJ1-2
TGTGCCAGTACAGGCACAGGCAAAATGGGTGGCTACACCTTC
CASTGTGKMGGYTF
>TRBV7-9|15|TRBD2|.|TRBJ2-3
TGTGCCAGCAGCTTCGGACTAGCGGGGACAGATACGCAGTATTTT
CASSFGLAGTDTQYF
>TRBV19|17|TRBD1|.|TRBJ1-5
TGTGCCAGTAGTCCCACAACCGGGACAGGGGGCAATCAGCCCCAGCATTTT
CASSPTTGTGGNQPQHF
>TRBV19|15|TRBD1|.|TRBJ2-3
TGTGCCAGTAGTGCGCAGGGGGCAGGCACAGATACGCAGTATTTT
CASSAQGAGTDTQYF
>TRBV19|16|TRBD1|.|TRBJ1-5
TGTGCCAGTAGTACCCCCGGGACAGGGGGTGGTCAGCCCCAGCATTTT
CASSTPGTGGGQPQHF
>TRBV7-3|15|TRBD1|.|TRBJ1-1
TGTGCCAGCAGCCTCGGACGATACAGGGGCGATGAAGCTTTCTTT
CASSLGRYRGDEAFF
>TRBV29-1|17|TRBD2|.|TRBJ2-3
TGCAGCGTTGGTCGCGAACTAGCGGGGGTGGGCACAGATACGCAGTATTTT
CSVGRELAGVGTDTQYF
>TRBV6-1|16|TRBD1|few|TRBJ1-4
TGTGCCAGCAGTGGGGACAGGCCTGCAACTAATGAAAAACTGTTTTTT
CASSGDRPATNEKLFF
>TRBV13|13|.|few|TRBJ1-3
TGTGCCAGCAGCTTCGACAGGGGAAACACCATATATTTT
CASSFDRGNTIYF
>TRBV29-1|13|.|.|TRBJ2-7
TGCAGCGTAACAGCAATCGACTCCTACGAGCAGTACTTC
CSVTAIDSYEQYF
>TRBV2|15|TRBD1|.|TRBJ2-2
TGTGCCAGCGGGTCCGGGACAGGACCCACCGGGGAGCTGTTTTTT
CASGSGTGPTGELFF
>TRBV19|17|TRBD2|once|TRBJ2-1
TGTGCCAGTAGTATTATGGGGCTAGCGGCCTCCTACAATGAGCAGTTCTTC
CASSIMGLAASYNEQFF
>TRBV24-1|15|.|.|TRBJ2-5
TGTGCCACCAGTGATAGCAGATCAGCGTTGGCGACCCAGTACTTC
CATSDSRSALATQYF
>TRBV24-1|12|.|.|TRBJ2-5
TGTGCCACCAGTGAGAACAGCGAGACCCAGTACTTC
CATSENSETQYF
>TRBV28|16|.|.|TRBJ1-2
TGTGCCAGCAGTTTAGGGGTGTCCGGGACTAACTATGGCTACACCTTC
CASSLGVSGTNYGYTF
>TRBV7-9|13|.|.|TRBJ1-3
TGTGCCAGCAGCTTAGTCGCGGGGGCTGGCATATATTTT
CASSLVAGAGIYF
>TRBV2|13|.|.|TRBJ1-5
TGTGCCAGCATAGCAGGGGATCATCAGCCCCAGCATTTT
CASIAGDHQPQHF
>TRBV3-1/TRBV3-2|13|.|.|TRBJ1-5
TGTGCCAGCAGCCAAGGGCAGTTCCAGCCCCAGCATTTT
CASSQGQFQPQHF
>TRBV6-5|15|.|.|TRBJ2-1
TGTGCCAGCACCATCGAGGATAGCTCCTACAATGAGCAGTTCTTC
CASTIEDSSYNEQFF